The following is a TCR beta chain sequence with its context. This clonotype was observed once. Its antigen is currently not known. One base away there is no much larger clone; base qualities are not given. One read is thin evidence. Flow cytometry had shown CD8+CD57+ cell expansion in the patients selected for sequencing. Severe acquired aplastic anemia was diagnosed in all patients according to International Study of Aplastic Anemia and Agranulocytosis and Camitta criteria. No therapy had been received by the patients at the time of blood sampling. In the study, sorted CD4+ and CD8+ blood T cells from patients with severe aplastic anemia and from healthy subjects underwent deep sequencing of TCR repertoires. Patients were enrolled in the USA under clinicaltrials.gov protocols 00001620, 01623167, 00001397, 00071045, 00081523 and 00961064. Ficoll-Paque density gradient centrifugation was used to isolate peripheral blood mononuclear cells. Before DNA extraction, CD4+ and CD8+ T cells were sorted with FACS or magnetic beads.

Genomic DNA served as template for TCR beta VDJ combination and CDR3 sequence profiling. TCR repertoire sequencing was run on an Illumina HiSeq 2000. The study's processing was this. TRBV/TRBJ rearrangement plots, CDR3 size and DJ length profiles, and Simpson's diversity index were used to assess repertoires. Whichever DNA sequence was most abundant in the deep sequencing data was defined as the immunodominant clone. CDR3 amino acid sequences were checked for sharing between subjects and were compared against published repertoires and the VDJdb database. Through fastp at Q25 and MiXCR, TCRdb rebuilt clones from the public reads, retaining in-frame beta chains. Merged by CDR3 protein, the rows form single entries marked with the most common genes and DNA. TCRdb's processing, not the authors' own work, is the source of the V and J calls. This sample is represented by about 54,000 distinct CDR3 sequences; about 56% of them were singletons. The biggest ten clones account for approximately 15% of the sample.

CDR3 length: 15 amino acids, cysteine to phenylalanine. Of the read, only the CDR3 DNA is kept; its 45 bases are in frame from base 1. At the junction V is shortened by 4 bases and J by 2 bases, with 14 bases in between. The germline V gene (reference sequence) yields SEHNR for CDR1 and FQNEAQ for CDR2. This record comes from a study of CD8+CD57+ T cells in acquired aplastic anemia (dated by TCRdb to the late 2010s). General notes on the study: DNA extracted from sorted CD4+ and CD8+ cells had a mean of around 3 ug, with a range of roughly 0.18 to 27.4 ug. A CD8+CD57+ expansion meant a frequency higher than the mean frequency seen in healthy subjects.

On the study overall, not on this receptor specifically: Between patients and healthy controls, no significant difference in CD8+ Simpson's diversity was found (P=0.060). Although 25 to 30 CD8+ CDR3 sequences were shared by patients and controls, these sequences appeared highly expressed in patients and within the immunodominant clones of patients.

This TCR came from a human donor with aplastic anemia. The sequence is built from TRBV7-9 and TRBJ1-1, and possibly TRBD1, on 5 matching bases. The sample taken for sequencing was sorted CD4+, CD8+, or CD8+CD57+ T cells (not recorded which) from PBMCs. This receptor has the CDR3 CASSSHGRVNTEAFF. Read as DNA, the sequence is TGTGCCAGCAGCTCACACGGCAGGGTAAACACTGAAGCTTTCTTT. The CDR3 plus the reference TRBV7-9 and TRBJ1-1 genes for the other parts give the full variable domain: DTGVSQNPRHKITKRGQNVTFRCDPISEHNRLYWYRQTLGQGPEFLTYFQNEAQLEKSRLLSDRFSAERPKGSFSTLEIQRTEQGDSAMYLCASSSHGRVNTEAFFGQGTRLTVV.